The 15 T cell receptor beta chains below all came from one sample that was sequenced in a study of CD8+ T cells in alopecia areata. Extraction of RNA preceded its reverse transcription into cDNA, which served as the sequencing template. Produced via immunoSEQ multiplex PCR; TCRdb's table is partial and in-frame only. This table holds 150,000 to 180,000 clones, 50% to 65% found once. The starting material was CD8+ T cells sorted from blood, obtained at week 0. All receptors come from a human donor with alopecia areata.

The CDR3 spells CASSLGVHSQYF. The CDR3 DNA sequence: TGTGCCAGCAGCTTAGGAGTACATAGCCAGTACTTC. The V and J genes are TRBV13 and TRBJ2-5, with no clear D. Germline CDR1 and CDR2: PRHDT and FYEKMQ (reference sequence). CDR3 length: 12 residues. V gave up 0 bases and J gave up 10 bases, with 9 bases separating them.

DNA for the CDR3: TGTGCCAGCAGCTTAGGGGCCCTCAATGAGCAGTTCTTC. Protein sequence: CASSLGALNEQFF. The rearrangement uses TRBV11-2 and TRBJ2-1; no firm D call. The V end was cut by 1 base, the J end by 6 bases, with 7 bases between. Germline V gives CDR1 SGHAT, CDR2 FQNNGV. This CDR3 comprises 13 residues.

This clone was observed a few times. CDR3 sequence: CASSSDGGADTQYF. The CDR3 DNA reads as TGTGCCAGCAGTTCCGACGGAGGGGCAGATACGCAGTATTTT. The V and J genes are TRBV9 and TRBJ2-3, with TRBD2 as a possible D gene (6 bases). The CDR3 length is 14 residues. CDR1 SGDLS and CDR2 YYNGEE come from the germline V gene. Trimming left V 5 bases short and J 4 bases short, with 14 bases between.

This chain links TRBV29-1 with TRBJ1-2, with unresolved D. Germline CDR1 SQVTM, CDR2 ANQGSEA. This CDR3 contains 15 residues. The V end was cut by 3 bases, the J end by 3 bases, with 17 bases between. The CDR3 nucleotides read TGCAGCGTTGACGCAGGTATTAATGAGGACTATGGCTACACCTTC. Encoded protein: CSVDAGINEDYGYTF.

This clone was counted between two and nine times. V gene TRBV14 combines with J gene TRBJ2-2; TRBD2 is a possible D gene (5 bases). This CDR3 spans 17 amino acids. V was pared by 1 base and J by 0 bases, with 12 bases between. Germline assignment: CDR1 SGHDN and CDR2 FVKESK. CDR3 residues: CASSQGHGGTNTGELFF. The CDR3 DNA reads as TGTGCCAGCAGCCAAGGCCACGGAGGAACGAACACCGGGGAGCTGTTTTTT.

Comments on this clone: At one boundary the junction diverges from the germline segment, which might be a read error. Other DNA sequences in the sample encode the same CDR3. The chain employs TRBV7-3 and TRBJ2-7, with D maybe TRBD2 (6 bases). The CDR3 contains 14 residues. Germline CDR1 reads SGHTA; CDR2 reads FQGTGA. The chain's CDR3 is CASSQVADSYEQYF. The DNA for the CDR3 is TGCGCCAGCAGCCAAGTAGCGGACTCCTACGAGCAGTACTTC.

The chain has TRBV7-6 and TRBJ2-1, with 10 bases fitting TRBD2. Trimming removed 1 base from V and 5 bases from J; junction bases left unmatched: 8. The CDR3 spans 17 residues. Germline V gene sequence: CDR1 SGHVS, CDR2 FNYEAQ. CDR3 loop: CASSLGNGTSAHNEQFF. The DNA of the CDR3 is TGTGCCAGCAGCTTAGGAAACGGGACTAGCGCCCACAATGAGCAGTTCTTC.

The chain carries TRBV29-1 and TRBJ1-2; D is possibly TRBD1 (5 bases). Germline CDR1 and CDR2: SQVTM and ANQGSEA. V gave up 4 bases and J gave up 8 bases, with 20 bases separating them. The CDR3 loop spans 14 amino acids. The CDR3 spells CSVVVGLAGSGYTF. The CDR3 nucleotides are TGCAGCGTTGTGGTGGGGCTGGCAGGGAGCGGCTACACCTTC.

The chain uses TRBV6-1 and TRBJ2-5, with D possibly matching TRBD2 (5 bases). CDR1 and CDR2 from the germline V gene are MNHNS and SASEGT. The length of the CDR3 is 13 residues. V lost 5 bases to trimming and J lost 5 bases, with 12 bases between them. Written as DNA, the CDR3 is TGTGCCAGCAGTAGGTCGAGAGGGGAGACCCAGTACTTC. It specifies CASSRSRGETQYF.

The rearrangement links TRBV30 to TRBJ2-1; 7 bases are shared with TRBD1. CDR1 and CDR2 from the germline V gene are GTSNPN and SVGIG (reference sequence). The CDR3 contains 14 residues. The J segment lost 7 bases and the V segment lost 4 bases, leaving 10 bases of the junction unmatched. The CDR3 nucleotides read TGTGCCTGGAATGAGGGGGCCGGTCGGAATGAGCAGTTCTTC. It encodes CAWNEGAGRNEQFF.

The J gene is TRBJ1-1, the V gene TRBV7-8, with D unresolved. The V and J ends lost 4 bases and 2 bases respectively, with 11 bases between them. Germline CDR1 and CDR2: SGHVS and FQNEAQ. CDR3 size: 14 residues. The CDR3 DNA sequence: TGTGCCAGCAGCTCGCCGCGGGGAAACACTGAAGCTTTCTTT. This encodes CASSSPRGNTEAFF.

CDR3 in DNA: TGTGCCAGCAAGCCAAGCGAGAACACTGAAGCTTTCTTT. It specifies CASKPSENTEAFF. The rearrangement links TRBV9 to TRBJ1-1; D not certain. The CDR3 consists of 13 residues. V lost 6 bases to trimming and J lost 1 base, with 10 bases between them. Germline V gene sequence: CDR1 SGDLS, CDR2 YYNGEE.

This clone has more than one count but fewer than ten. The chain links TRBV7-9 to TRBJ2-3; D is unclear. Trimming pared 2 bases from V and 1 base from J, leaving 10 bases between. The CDR3 runs to 15 residues. Germline lookup yields CDR1 SEHNR and CDR2 FQNEAQ (reference sequence). CDR3 DNA: TGTGCCAGCAGCTTATCCAGCGATGGCACAGATACGCAGTATTTT. It yields the protein CASSLSSDGTDTQYF.

This chain joins TRBV6-1 and TRBJ2-7; D is undetermined. Germline assignment: CDR1 MNHNS and CDR2 SASEGT. The length of the CDR3 is 15 residues. Deletions cut 1 base from V and 3 bases from J, with 13 bases between. CDR3 in amino acids: CASSEGRNPHYEQYF. The DNA for the CDR3 is TGTGCCAGCAGTGAAGGCAGGAACCCCCACTACGAGCAGTACTTC.

The chain joins TRBV19 to TRBJ1-1, with D tentatively TRBD1 (5 bases). V was clipped by 7 bases and J by 1 base, with 16 bases between them. Germline-derived CDR1 and CDR2 are LNHDA and SQIVND (reference sequence). The CDR3 loop spans 15 amino acids. CDR3 amino acids: CASMPFRGGNTEAFF. The CDR3 bases are TGTGCCAGTATGCCGTTCCGGGGCGGGAACACTGAAGCTTTCTTT. The variable domain in full, with the rest retrieved from reference TRBV19 and TRBJ1-1, is DGGITQSPKYLFRKEGQNVTLSCEQNLNHDAMYWYRQDPGQGLRLIYYSQIVNDFQKGDIAEGYSVSREKKESFPLTVTSAQKNPTAFYLCASMPFRGGNTEAFFGQGTRLTVV.